These T cell receptor beta chains were read from a single sample in a study of T cells in localized non-small cell lung cancer. Some clones are missing from TCRdb's copy, which holds only in-frame ones; the method was immunoSEQ multiplex PCR. The table includes roughly 35,000 clones, about 83% detected once. This material consisted of peripheral blood, taken before any cancer treatment. The source is a woman aged 40-69 years with stage I lung adenocarcinoma. Both conserved end residues are part of each CDR3. D genes are given only for firm matches. The size entry is marked missing in some rows and otherwise reads once, few, many or a size class.

TRBV28 | few | NA | CASSFPHIARGTEAFF
TRBV4-1 | NA | TRBD2 | CASSPERLAGGWETQYF
TRBV5-1 | NA | TRBD1 | CASSGTAKETQYF
TRBV2 | NA | TRBD1 | CASSGDSYGYTF
TRBV7-8 | NA | NA | CASSLVAGWHTEAFF
TRBV28 | NA | TRBD1 | CASLRYRGKSYEQYF
TRBV6-6 | NA | NA | CASSYGNEAFF
TRBV6-5 | NA | NA | CASSPRQAVKQYF
TRBV7-9 | NA | NA | CASSLSMGISKEAFF
TRBV7-2 | NA | NA | CASSLVGPDTQYF
TRBV6-5 | NA | TRBD1 | CASSSRQGHEQFF
TRBV30 | few | TRBD1 | CAWDRGANTEAFF
TRBV2 | few | TRBD1 | CASKVGTGEEKLFF
TRBV25-1 | NA | TRBD1 | CASETGSPYNEQFF
TRBV6-1 | NA | NA | CASSEAAGVGAGNTIYF
TRBV2 | once | TRBD1 | CASSSLTGVDEQYF
TRBV5-6 | NA | NA | CASSFPNRVHSSNYGYTF
TRBV14 | NA | NA | CASSQATPGDWLGRTGELFF
TRBV11-3 | NA | NA | CASSPPWAFEAFF
TRBV4-1 | NA | NA | CASSQWGLPADTQYF
TRBV27 | NA | NA | CASSFFGNEKLFF
TRBV7-2 | NA | NA | CASSLVSGGETQYF
TRBV7-9 | once | NA | CASSSNTEAFF
TRBV5-1 | NA | TRBD2 | CATAESGGAPETQYF
TRBV7-9 | few | NA | CASSTLRGSGNTIYF
TRBV25-1 | NA | TRBD1 | CASSELGTLGMTGNGYTF
TRBV5-4 | NA | NA | CASSSGTPVNSPLHF
TRBV2 | NA | TRBD1 | CASKDRDEKLFF
TRBV19 | few | TRBD1 | CASQTGTEGTYTF
TRBV2 | once | NA | CASSEGVEGEKLFF
TRBV5-4 | NA | TRBD1 | CASSFGTGDSPLHF